This T cell receptor beta chain was recovered during a study of blood T cells in healthy people across ages (dated by TCRdb to between 2014 and 2017). In terms of the full investigation: In model experiments, roughly one uniquely barcoded TCR beta cDNA molecule per two T cells was captured by template switching. Age-related changes in TCR beta repertoire diversity were measured in the study by deep sequencing normalized with unique cDNA molecular identifiers. Donors were grouped into four age groups: young (average 16 years), middle-aged (roughly 37), aged (about 60) and long-lived (less than 85). To avoid experimental bias, donors of different ages were randomly spread across the sequencing lanes. Using the same blood draw, the study looked at two additional independent replicas of 1 million unique cDNA reads for two donors, one aged 18 to 30 and the other aged 80 or older.

This clonotype was seen a handful of times. No antigen is known for it. The record has no base qualities; no much larger clone is one base away. Overall study outcomes, separate from this receptor: Observed TCR beta diversity per million T cells fell roughly linearly with age, and a significant reduction was already apparent by age roughly 40. Since profiling was done on bulk unsorted PBMCs, naive and antigen-experienced compartments could not be conclusively compared. The percentage of naive T cells measured by flow cytometry correlated strongly with observed TCR beta diversity. Estimates of total diversity based on one million sequenced T cells were considered lower bounds and underestimates. Compared with the aged group, the long-lived group had more naive CD4+ T cells, fewer expanded clones and increased TCR diversity, a pattern suggesting age selection. Because donor CMV infection status was unknown, age-related changes in expanded clonotypes were potentially confounded.

Library prep was done by 5' RACE. The sequencer was an Illumina HiSeq 2500. A second PCR of roughly 6 to 11 cycles was performed with a sample-barcoded 5' primer and a J-beta primer mix. A template-switch 5' adaptor carrying 12 random nucleotides introduced a unique molecular identifier onto each TCR beta cDNA molecule. Each sample yielded at least 2.5 million CDR3-containing paired-end reads. First-strand cDNA was synthesized from all RNA with the Mint cDNA synthesis kit, primed by a TRBC-specific oligonucleotide. Following uracil-DNA glycosylase treatment, all cDNA underwent a first 18-cycle PCR with the universal primers M1SS and BC2_uni_R. As for how the authors treated the data: Each sample was normalized by randomly selecting 1 million high-quality reads, each carrying a distinct molecular identifier. Instead of being binned into consensus sequences, reads with shared molecular identifiers were discarded. MiTCR, set to a Q25 quality threshold and the strictest error-elimination algorithm, was used for CDR3 identification, clonotype clustering and error correction. Lower-bound total TCR beta diversity was estimated with a nonparametric unseen species model using Euler transformation. TCRdb reran the public reads through fastp at Q25 and MiXCR, keeping productive beta chains. All rows with the same CDR3 protein become a single entry with the most common DNA and genes. V and J calls and clone size were set by TCRdb, not the authors. Recorded for this sample are around 850,000 distinct CDR3 sequences; 35% to 40% of them occurred a single time. The ten largest make up 13% of the sample.

The approximately 39 donors, aged about 6 to 95 years, were systemically healthy Caucasian individuals from Russia. Each donor gave 8 to 10 milliliters of peripheral blood, drawn into EDTA-treated Vacutainer tubes. Ficoll-Paque density-gradient centrifugation was used to isolate PBMCs, with at least 6 million obtained per sample. Trizol reagent was used to extract total RNA from PBMCs, with at least 6 micrograms per sample. The percentages of naive CD45RAhigh/CD27high T cells were determined by flow cytometry on a PBMC aliquot from every donor. The germline V and J ends show losses of 2 bases and 1 base respectively, and no gene match explains 5 bases of the junction. The CDR3 goes from the cysteine to the phenylalanine over 16 residues. Just CDR3 DNA is preserved here, 48 bases in frame from base 1. Taken from the germline V gene, the CDR1 and CDR2 loops are MDHEN and SYDVKM.

This sequence uses TRBV28 and TRBJ2-5; the central 9 bases match TRBD2. The clonotype was recovered from a man between 18 and 35 years old in good health. The sample comprised blood. CDR3 sequence: CASSLMTSGFQETQYF. The nucleotide sequence reads TGTGCCAGCAGTTTAATGACTAGCGGATTCCAAGAGACCCAGTACTTC.